Following are 2 T cell receptor beta chains from one sample sequenced in a study of blood T cell repertoires in COVID-19 (TCRdb year 2020). To prepare the library, the immunoSEQ multiplex PCR assay was applied. TCRdb's version of the immuneACCESS table is confined to in-frame rearrangements and falls short of the full clone set. An unresolved V gene accounts for under half of the shortfall where checked; the remainder is of unknown origin. Present in this sample are about 160,000 clones, 80% of which were seen just once. Roughly 3.4% of the sample belongs to the ten largest clones. The sequenced sample consisted of PBMCs or T cells enriched from blood (not recorded which). These receptors all come from a woman aged 60 to 75 who had recovered from COVID-19.

The J gene is TRBJ2-2, the V gene TRBV10-1; 8 nucleotides match TRBD2. The CDR3 totals 17 residues. Losses at the gene ends were 3 bases for V and 2 bases for J; bases not matched to a gene: 8. The V gene's germline CDR1 is WNHNN and CDR2 SYGVQD (reference sequence). In DNA form, the CDR3 reads TGCGCCAGCAGTGACGGCGCGGGGGGTCCCAACACCGGGGAGCTGTTTTTT. Translated: CASSDGAGGPNTGELFF.

This clone was seen only a few times. The CDR3, as DNA: TGTGCCAGCAGCGTAGGTGCGGGCAGCGGCAGCAATCAGCCCCAGCATTTT. Translating it yields CASSVGAGSGSNQPQHF. The chain uses TRBV9 and TRBJ1-5; D call uncertain. This CDR3 is 17 amino acids long. Germline lookup yields CDR1 SGDLS and CDR2 YYNGEE. V was pared by 0 bases and J by 1 base, with 14 bases between.